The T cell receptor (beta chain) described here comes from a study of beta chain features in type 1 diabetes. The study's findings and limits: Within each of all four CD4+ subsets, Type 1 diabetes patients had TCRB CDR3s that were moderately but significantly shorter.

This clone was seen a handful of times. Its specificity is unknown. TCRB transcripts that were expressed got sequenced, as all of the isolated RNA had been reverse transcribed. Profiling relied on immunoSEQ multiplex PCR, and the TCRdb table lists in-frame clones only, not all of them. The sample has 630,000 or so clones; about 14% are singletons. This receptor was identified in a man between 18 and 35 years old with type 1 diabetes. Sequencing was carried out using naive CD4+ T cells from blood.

The CDR3 loop reads CASSQRIADRDGYTF. CDR3 DNA: TGCGCCAGCAGCCAACGTATCGCGGACAGGGATGGCTACACCTTC. The chain combines TRBV4-1 with TRBJ1-2, with 8 bases that match TRBD1. CDR3 length: 15 residues. From germline, CDR1 is MGHRA and CDR2 YSYEKL. With V trimmed by 2 bases and J by 6 bases, 8 bases remained unmatched.